The sequence of this T cell receptor beta chain was determined in a study of T cell clones after liver transplantation. CDR3 size: 15 residues. With V trimmed by 3 bases and J by 4 bases, 3 bases remained unmatched. Germline V lookup: CDR1 ENHRY, CDR2 SYGVKD. TCRdb's copy holds only in-frame clones and misses some; the assay was immunoSEQ multiplex PCR. The data contain roughly 20,000 clones, around 82% of them singletons. The V gene is TRBV10-3, the J gene TRBJ2-1; 10 positions match TRBD2. The TCR sequence derives from a human patient who received a liver transplant. Some T cells may be provided by the graft donor. Sample: CD8+ T cells from blood, taken 48 to 50 months after liver transplant. The CDR3 reads CAISDSSGGYNEQFF. The DNA of the CDR3 is TGTGCCATCAGTGATTCTAGCGGGGGTTACAATGAGCAGTTCTTC.